The rows below give T cell receptor beta chains drawn from one sample of a study of shared clonotypes between healthy human individuals. Using immunoSEQ multiplex PCR, the repertoire was profiled, and TCRdb retains in-frame clones only, with some absent. The sample yields around 2,000,000 clones, 90% to 95% seen once. The sample comprised naive CD4+ T cells sorted from blood. The receptors stem from a man younger than 35 in good health. The CDR3 runs from the conserved cysteine through the conserved F or W. Fields, in order: J gene, D gene, clone size, V gene, CDR3 protein, CDR3 DNA. A D gene is named only where the DNA matches it firmly. The size entry is marked missing in some rows and otherwise reads once, few, many or a size class.

TRBJ2-1 | NA | NA | TRBV2 | CASRAYVQGSYNEQFF | TGTGCCAGCAGGGCCTATGTGCAGGGCTCCTACAATGAGCAGTTCTTC
TRBJ1-4 | NA | NA | TRBV28 | CASNRPPNEKLFF | TGTGCCAGCAACAGGCCCCCTAATGAAAAACTGTTTTTT
TRBJ2-7 | NA | NA | TRBV28 | CASSLDRTYEQYF | TGTGCCAGCAGTTTAGACAGGACCTACGAGCAGTACTTC
TRBJ1-2 | NA | NA | TRBV15 | CATSRVSLEGEDYGYTF | TGTGCCACCAGCAGAGTTTCCCTGGAGGGAGAAGACTATGGCTACACCTTC
TRBJ2-7 | NA | NA | TRBV5-6 | CASSSVGGLTYEQYF | TGTGCCAGCAGCTCGGTAGGTGGGTTGACCTACGAGCAGTACTTC
TRBJ2-3 | NA | NA | TRBV5-1 | CASTPGSSATDTQYF | TGCGCCAGCACTCCAGGTTCTTCCGCCACAGATACGCAGTATTTT
TRBJ1-6 | NA | NA | TRBV27 | CASSLKGGPPYNSPLHF | TGTGCCAGCAGTTTAAAAGGGGGGCCCCCCTATAATTCACCCCTCCACTTT
TRBJ2-1 | NA | NA | TRBV6-6 | CASSYSSIEQFF | TGTGCCAGCAGTTACTCTAGCATTGAGCAGTTCTTC
TRBJ2-4 | TRBD2 | once | TRBV11-2 | CASSSRLAGNVKNIQYF | TGTGCCAGCAGCTCCAGACTAGCGGGGAACGTCAAAAACATTCAGTACTTC
TRBJ1-3 | TRBD1 | NA | TRBV15 | CATSRRPTGTSGNTIYF | TGTGCCACCAGCCGCCGCCCGACAGGGACCTCTGGAAACACCATATATTTT
TRBJ2-7 | NA | once | TRBV2 | CASSEDSVLYYEQYF | TGTGCCAGCAGTGAGGATAGTGTCCTCTACTACGAGCAGTACTTC
TRBJ2-3 | TRBD2 | NA | TRBV19 | CASPPSGRMADTQYF | TGTGCCAGTCCACCTAGCGGGAGAATGGCAGATACGCAGTATTTT
TRBJ2-5 | NA | NA | TRBV7-6 | CASSLGLRQETQYF | TGTGCCAGCAGCTTAGGACTTCGCCAAGAGACCCAGTACTTC
TRBJ2-5 | NA | NA | TRBV6-1 | CASKGRPQETQYF | TGTGCCAGCAAGGGACGGCCCCAAGAGACCCAGTACTTC
TRBJ2-2 | NA | NA | TRBV2 | CARAVKTTGELFF | TGTGCCAGGGCAGTGAAAACTACCGGGGAGCTGTTTTTT
TRBJ1-2 | NA | NA | TRBV19 | CASSIPGDNYGYTF | TGTGCCAGTAGTATCCCGGGAGATAACTATGGCTACACCTTC
TRBJ2-5 | NA | NA | TRBV11-3 | CASSLGDGTQETQYF | TGTGCCAGCAGCTTAGGGGACGGAACCCAAGAGACCCAGTACTTC
TRBJ1-1 | TRBD1 | NA | TRBV7-8 | CASSLLTGTEAFF | TGTGCCAGCAGCTTGCTGACAGGGACTGAAGCTTTCTTT
TRBJ2-5 | TRBD2 | NA | TRBV7-9 | CASSLTSGRQETQYF | TGTGCCAGCAGCTTAACTAGCGGGCGCCAAGAGACCCAGTACTTC
TRBJ1-1 | NA | NA | TRBV10-1 | CASSSSWSEAFF | TGCGCCAGCAGTTCCTCATGGAGTGAAGCTTTCTTT
TRBJ2-3 | TRBD1 | NA | TRBV6-1 | CASSPKQGDTQYF | TGTGCCAGCAGTCCTAAACAGGGGGATACGCAGTATTTT
TRBJ1-2 | NA | NA | TRBV18 | CASSPTLGRANYGYTF | TGTGCCAGCTCACCAACGCTCGGACGGGCTAACTATGGCTACACCTTC
TRBJ1-2 | NA | once | TRBV5-1 | CASSPWGWGETNYGYTF | TGCGCCAGCAGCCCTTGGGGATGGGGGGAGACTAACTATGGCTACACCTTC
TRBJ1-5 | NA | NA | TRBV6-5 | CASSYSQASNQPQHF | TGTGCCAGCAGTTACAGCCAGGCTAGCAATCAGCCCCAGCATTTT
TRBJ2-1 | TRBD1 | NA | TRBV18 | CASSPLTGGIYNEQFF | TGTGCCAGCTCACCTTTGACAGGGGGGATCTACAATGAGCAGTTCTTC
TRBJ1-1 | NA | once | TRBV19 | CASSTRENTEAFF | TGTGCCAGTAGCACCAGAGAGAACACTGAAGCTTTCTTT
TRBJ1-1 | NA | NA | TRBV6-5 | CASSSTIGNTEAFF | TGTGCCAGCAGTTCGACCATCGGCAACACTGAAGCTTTCTTT
TRBJ1-2 | NA | NA | TRBV25-1 | CASSGTGWVDNGYTF | TGTGCCAGCAGTGGTACGGGTTGGGTAGATAATGGCTACACCTTC
TRBJ1-2 | NA | NA | TRBV30 | CAWSVPDGGFANYGYTF | TGTGCCTGGAGTGTACCGGACGGAGGATTCGCTAACTATGGCTACACCTTC
TRBJ1-4 | NA | NA | TRBV5-1 | CASSPGGTNEKLFF | TGCGCCAGCAGCCCAGGAGGCACTAATGAAAAACTGTTTTTT
TRBJ2-2 | TRBD2 | NA | TRBV4-3 | CASSPTDPGGGLAGLNTGELFF | TGCGCCAGCAGCCCAACCGACCCGGGGGGAGGACTAGCGGGACTGAACACCGGGGAGCTGTTTTTT
TRBJ2-7 | TRBD1 | NA | TRBV2 | CASSWTGGLVISNEQYF | TGTGCCAGCAGTTGGACAGGGGGCCTTGTGATATCGAACGAGCAGTACTTC
TRBJ2-3 | TRBD2 | NA | TRBV19 | CASNPAGSSTDTQYF | TGTGCCAGTAACCCAGCGGGGTCTAGCACAGATACGCAGTATTTT
TRBJ2-2 | NA | NA | TRBV7-6 | CASSSGRAGIPGELFF | TGTGCCAGCAGCTCGGGCAGGGCGGGAATCCCCGGGGAGCTGTTTTTT
TRBJ1-2 | TRBD1 | NA | TRBV27 | CASSPDRTGLYNYGYTF | TGTGCCAGCAGCCCGGACAGGACAGGGCTTTATAACTATGGCTACACCTTC
TRBJ2-1 | NA | NA | TRBV6-1 | CASRERVSSYNEQFF | TGTGCCAGCAGGGAGCGGGTAAGCTCCTACAATGAGCAGTTCTTC
TRBJ1-3 | NA | NA | TRBV10-3 | CAISETGLSSGNTIYF | TGTGCCATCAGTGAGACAGGGCTGAGCTCTGGAAACACCATATATTTT
TRBJ2-7 | NA | NA | TRBV7-8 | CASSSAYPGGYEQYF | TGTGCCAGCAGCTCCGCTTACCCCGGGGGCTACGAGCAGTACTTC
TRBJ1-4 | TRBD1 | NA | TRBV5-6 | CASSLQGASEKLFF | TGTGCCAGCAGCTTGCAGGGGGCGAGTGAAAAACTGTTTTTT
TRBJ1-1 | NA | once | TRBV6-1 | CASSPIRGTEAFF | TGTGCCAGCAGTCCCATCCGGGGGACTGAAGCTTTCTTT
TRBJ2-5 | NA | NA | TRBV9 | CASSVGGPGETQYF | TGTGCCAGCAGCGTAGGGGGGCCAGGGGAGACCCAGTACTTC
TRBJ2-7 | NA | NA | TRBV10-1 | CASSESGAGLTYEQYF | TGCGCCAGCAGTGAGTCGGGGGCAGGGCTAACCTACGAGCAGTACTTC
TRBJ2-7 | TRBD1 | NA | TRBV4-3 | CASSPQLGQSYEQYF | TGCGCCAGCAGCCCGCAGCTGGGACAGTCCTACGAGCAGTACTTC
TRBJ1-2 | NA | NA | TRBV5-4 | CASSLVEFANYGYTF | TGTGCCAGCAGCTTGGTTGAATTTGCTAACTATGGCTACACCTTC
TRBJ2-3 | NA | NA | TRBV11-2 | CASSFPSTDTQYF | TGTGCCAGCAGCTTTCCTAGCACAGATACGCAGTATTTT
TRBJ1-4 | NA | NA | TRBV25-1 | CASSEGGLGEKLFF | TGTGCCAGCAGTGAAGGGGGTTTAGGCGAAAAACTGTTTTTT